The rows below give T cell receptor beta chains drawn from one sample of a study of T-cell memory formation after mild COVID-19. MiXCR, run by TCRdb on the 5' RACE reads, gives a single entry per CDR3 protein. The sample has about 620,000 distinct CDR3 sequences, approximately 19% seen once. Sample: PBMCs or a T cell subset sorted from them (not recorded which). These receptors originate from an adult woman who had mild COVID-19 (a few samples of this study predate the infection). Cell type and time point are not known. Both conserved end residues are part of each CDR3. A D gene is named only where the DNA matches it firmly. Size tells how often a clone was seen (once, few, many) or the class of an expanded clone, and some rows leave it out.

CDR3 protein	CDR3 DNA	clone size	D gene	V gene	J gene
CASSPRNFYTGELFF	TGTGCCAGCAGTCCCCGGAACTTTTACACCGGGGAGCTGTTTTTT	many	.	TRBV27	TRBJ2-2
CASRREGWYTGELFF	TGTGCCAGCAGGAGGGAGGGGTGGTACACCGGGGAGCTGTTTTTT	few	TRBD2	TRBV25-1	TRBJ2-2
CSAPDRENYGYTF	TGCAGCGCCCCGGACAGGGAGAACTATGGCTACACCTTC	few	TRBD1	TRBV29-1	TRBJ1-2
CASSPTVAGGYNEQFF	TGCGCCAGCAGCCCGACCGTCGCGGGGGGCTACAATGAGCAGTTCTTC	.	TRBD2	TRBV5-1	TRBJ2-1
CSVGGQFF	TGCAGCGTTGGCGGGCAGTTCTTC	.	.	TRBV29-1	TRBJ2-1
CSARVNRDHTEAFF	TGCAGTGCTAGAGTAAACAGGGACCACACTGAAGCTTTCTTT	.	.	TRBV20-1	TRBJ1-1
CAWSLGVSSNQPQHF	TGTGCCTGGAGTCTGGGGGTTTCTAGCAATCAGCCCCAGCATTTT	.	.	TRBV30	TRBJ1-5
CASSSTVAGDYNEQFF	TGTGCCAGCAGCTCCACGGTGGCGGGGGATTACAATGAGCAGTTCTTC	.	TRBD2	TRBV7-9	TRBJ2-1
CSAIRTSGLSYNEQFF	TGCAGTGCTATCCGGACTAGCGGGCTTAGCTACAATGAGCAGTTCTTC	.	TRBD2	TRBV20-1	TRBJ2-1
CASSQDRVARYQETQYF	TGTGCCAGCAGCCAAGATCGAGTAGCGAGGTACCAAGAGACCCAGTACTTC	few	.	TRBV14	TRBJ2-5
CASSQPPYEQYF	TGTGCCAGCAGCCAGCCTCCCTACGAGCAGTACTTC	.	.	TRBV4-2	TRBJ2-7
CASTNRRKNIQYF	TGTGCCAGCACGAACAGGAGGAAAAACATTCAGTACTTC	few	.	TRBV5-4	TRBJ2-4
CASSQTGGMDIQYF	TGTGCCAGCAGCCAAACAGGGGGAATGGACATTCAGTACTTC	many	TRBD1	TRBV14	TRBJ2-4
CASSAGQGVQPQHF	TGTGCCAGCTCGGCAGGACAGGGTGTTCAGCCCCAGCATTTT	few	TRBD1	TRBV18	TRBJ1-5
CSARLSGLYEQYF	TGCAGTGCTAGGTTGTCAGGACTCTACGAGCAGTACTTC	few	.	TRBV20-1	TRBJ2-7
CAWRSEGGEQFF	TGTGCCTGGAGGAGTGAGGGGGGAGAGCAGTTCTTC	many	.	TRBV30	TRBJ2-1
CASSYSNLGPNYGYTF	TGTGCCAGCAGTTACTCGAATTTAGGCCCTAACTATGGCTACACCTTC	few	.	TRBV6-6	TRBJ1-2
CASSLTGLSGNTIYF	TGTGCCAGCAGTTTAACAGGGTTATCTGGAAACACCATATATTTT	.	.	TRBV27	TRBJ1-3
CASSTPWQLKDGYTF	TGTGCCAGCAGTACCCCCTGGCAGTTAAAGGATGGCTACACCTTC	.	.	TRBV12-3/TRBV12-4	TRBJ1-2
CASSGDIAYEQYF	TGTGCCAGCAGTGGGGACATAGCCTACGAGCAGTACTTC	few	.	TRBV12-3/TRBV12-4	TRBJ2-7
CASSQVGGPEAFF	TGCGCCAGCAGCCAAGTAGGAGGTCCTGAAGCTTTCTTT	many	.	TRBV4-1	TRBJ1-1
CASRKVPRVEKDTQYF	TGTGCCAGCAGAAAAGTCCCCAGGGTGGAGAAAGATACGCAGTATTTT	.	.	TRBV7-9	TRBJ2-3
CASQSAVGGSTDTQYF	TGCGCCAGCCAATCAGCTGTGGGCGGTAGCACAGATACGCAGTATTTT	many	.	TRBV5-1	TRBJ2-3
CASSQSWTSGYNEQFF	TGCGCCAGCAGCCAAAGTTGGACTAGCGGCTACAATGAGCAGTTCTTC	.	TRBD2	TRBV4-3	TRBJ2-1
CASSSGAATGELFF	TGTGCCAGCAGCTCAGGGGCCGCTACCGGGGAGCTGTTTTTT	many	.	TRBV7-3	TRBJ2-2
CASSLDLLGYEQYF	TGTGCCAGCAGCTTGGATTTGTTGGGTTACGAGCAGTACTTC	.	.	TRBV5-6	TRBJ2-7
CASRKREWYNEQFF	TGTGCCAGCAGAAAGCGGGAGTGGTACAATGAGCAGTTCTTC	few	TRBD2	TRBV27	TRBJ2-1
CASSPALGGPDTGELFF	TGTGCCAGCAGCCCCGCCCTGGGGGGGCCTGACACCGGGGAGCTGTTTTTT	once	.	TRBV5-5	TRBJ2-2
CASSLFGTGGYNEQFF	TGTGCCAGCAGCTTATTTGGGACAGGGGGGTACAATGAGCAGTTCTTC	few	TRBD1	TRBV7-2	TRBJ2-1